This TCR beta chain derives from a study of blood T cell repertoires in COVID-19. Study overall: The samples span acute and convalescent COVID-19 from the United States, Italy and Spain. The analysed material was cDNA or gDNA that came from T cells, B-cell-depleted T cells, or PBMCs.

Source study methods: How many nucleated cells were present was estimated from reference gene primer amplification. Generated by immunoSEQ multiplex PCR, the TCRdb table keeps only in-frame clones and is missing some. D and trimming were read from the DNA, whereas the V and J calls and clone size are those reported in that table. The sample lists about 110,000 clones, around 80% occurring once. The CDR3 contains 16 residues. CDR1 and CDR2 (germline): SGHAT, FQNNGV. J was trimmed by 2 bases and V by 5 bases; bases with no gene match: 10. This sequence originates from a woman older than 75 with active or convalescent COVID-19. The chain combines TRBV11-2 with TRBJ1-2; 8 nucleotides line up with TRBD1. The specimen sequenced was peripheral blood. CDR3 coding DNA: TGTGCCAGCAGCAATAGTTGGGACAGGCGCAACTATGGCTACACCTTC. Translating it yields CASSNSWDRRNYGYTF.